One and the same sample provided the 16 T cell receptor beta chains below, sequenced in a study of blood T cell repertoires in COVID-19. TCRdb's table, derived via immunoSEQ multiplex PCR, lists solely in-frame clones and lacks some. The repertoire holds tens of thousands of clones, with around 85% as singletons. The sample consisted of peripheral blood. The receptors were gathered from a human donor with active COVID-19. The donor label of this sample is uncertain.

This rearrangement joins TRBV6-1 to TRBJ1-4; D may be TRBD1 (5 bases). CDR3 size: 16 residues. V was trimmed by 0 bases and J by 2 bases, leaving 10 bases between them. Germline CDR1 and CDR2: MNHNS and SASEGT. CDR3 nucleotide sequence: TGTGCCAGCAGTGAAGCCCTCAAGGGGACTAATGAAAAACTGTTTTTT. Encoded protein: CASSEALKGTNEKLFF.

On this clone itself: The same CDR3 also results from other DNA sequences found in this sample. The DNA of the CDR3 is TGTGCCAGCAGCTTACTAGCGGGAGAGATCTACAATGAGCAGTTCTTC. Translating gives CASSLLAGEIYNEQFF. The chain recombines TRBV11-2 with TRBJ2-1; 10 nucleotides line up with TRBD2. CDR3 size: 16 residues. V shed 2 bases and J 3 bases; nucleotides not matched to a gene: 4. CDR1 is SGHAT and CDR2 is FQNNGV in the germline V gene.

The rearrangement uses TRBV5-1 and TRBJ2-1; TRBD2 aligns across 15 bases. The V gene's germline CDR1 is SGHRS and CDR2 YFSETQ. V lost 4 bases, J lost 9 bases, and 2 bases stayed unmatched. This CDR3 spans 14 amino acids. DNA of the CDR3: TGCGCCAGCAGCGGACTAGCGGGAGGGGGTGAGCAGTTCTTC. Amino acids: CASSGLAGGGEQFF.

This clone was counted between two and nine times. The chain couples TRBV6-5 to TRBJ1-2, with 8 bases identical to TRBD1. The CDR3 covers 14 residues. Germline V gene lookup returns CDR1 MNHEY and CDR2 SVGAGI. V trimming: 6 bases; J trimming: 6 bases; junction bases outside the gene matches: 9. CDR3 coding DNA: TGTGCCAGCAGCTCACAGGGGGGCTCGGATGGCTACACCTTC. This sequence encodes CASSSQGGSDGYTF.

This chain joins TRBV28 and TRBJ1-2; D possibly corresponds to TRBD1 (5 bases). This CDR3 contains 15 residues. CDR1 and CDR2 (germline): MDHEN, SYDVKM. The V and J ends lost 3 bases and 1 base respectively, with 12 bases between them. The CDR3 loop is CASSFFPGLNYGYTF. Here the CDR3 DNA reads TGTGCCAGCAGTTTTTTTCCGGGACTTAACTATGGCTACACCTTC.

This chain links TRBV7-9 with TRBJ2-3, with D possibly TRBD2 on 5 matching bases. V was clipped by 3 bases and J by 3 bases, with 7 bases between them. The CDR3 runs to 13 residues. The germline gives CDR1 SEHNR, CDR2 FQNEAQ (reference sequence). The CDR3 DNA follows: TGTGCCAGCAGCTTTGGGAGTACAGATACGCAGTATTTT. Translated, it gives CASSFGSTDTQYF.

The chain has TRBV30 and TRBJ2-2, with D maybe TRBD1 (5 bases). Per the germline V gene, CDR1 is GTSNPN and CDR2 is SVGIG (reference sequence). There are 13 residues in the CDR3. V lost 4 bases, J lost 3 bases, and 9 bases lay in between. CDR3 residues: CAWTSRDTGELFF. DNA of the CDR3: TGTGCCTGGACCTCCAGGGACACCGGGGAGCTGTTTTTT. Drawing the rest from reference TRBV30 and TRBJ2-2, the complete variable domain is SQTIHQWPATLVQPVGSPLSLECTVEGTSNPNLYWYRQAAGRGLQLLFYSVGIGQISSEVPQNLSASRPQDRQFILSSKKLLLSDSGFYLCAWTSRDTGELFFGEGSRLTVL.

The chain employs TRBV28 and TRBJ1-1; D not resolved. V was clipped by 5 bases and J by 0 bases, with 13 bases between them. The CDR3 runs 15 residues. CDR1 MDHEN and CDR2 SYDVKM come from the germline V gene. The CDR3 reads CASSLTDGVNTEAFF. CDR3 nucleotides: TGTGCCAGCAGTCTCACGGACGGGGTGAACACTGAAGCTTTCTTT.

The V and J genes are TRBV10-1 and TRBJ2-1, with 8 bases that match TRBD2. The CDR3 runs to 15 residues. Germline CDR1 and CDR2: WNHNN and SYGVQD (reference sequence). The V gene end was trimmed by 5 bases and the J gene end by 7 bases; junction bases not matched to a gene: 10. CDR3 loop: CASSREGRGGNEQFF. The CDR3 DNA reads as TGCGCCAGCAGTCGGGAGGGCCGTGGGGGGAATGAGCAGTTCTTC.

The CDR3 DNA sequence: TGTGCCAGCAGCTTCGGTGGTAGGAACACTGAAGCTTTCTTT. Its translation: CASSFGGRNTEAFF. This chain links TRBV7-6 with TRBJ1-1, with no clear D. The length of the CDR3 is 14 residues. From germline, CDR1 is SGHVS and CDR2 FNYEAQ. Trimming stripped 3 bases from V and 1 base from J, with 9 bases between.

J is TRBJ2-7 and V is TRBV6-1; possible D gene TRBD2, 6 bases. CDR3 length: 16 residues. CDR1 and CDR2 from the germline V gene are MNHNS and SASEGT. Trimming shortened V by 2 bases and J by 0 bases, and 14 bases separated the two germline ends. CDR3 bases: TGTGCCAGCAGTGAAAGCAATAGCGGAAGCTCCTACGAGCAGTACTTC. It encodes CASSESNSGSSYEQYF.

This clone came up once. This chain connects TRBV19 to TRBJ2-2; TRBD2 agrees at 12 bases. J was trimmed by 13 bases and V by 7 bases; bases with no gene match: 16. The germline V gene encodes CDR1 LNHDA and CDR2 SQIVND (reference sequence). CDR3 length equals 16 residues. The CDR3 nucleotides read TGTGCCAGTAAGGGCCCCTCAACTAGCGGGAGGAGTCGGCTGTTTTTT. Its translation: CASKGPSTSGRSRLFF.

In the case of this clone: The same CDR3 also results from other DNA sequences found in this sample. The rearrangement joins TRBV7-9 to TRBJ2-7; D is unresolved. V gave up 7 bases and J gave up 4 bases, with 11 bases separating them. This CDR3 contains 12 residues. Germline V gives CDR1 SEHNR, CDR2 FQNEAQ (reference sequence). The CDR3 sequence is CASTPGSYEQYF. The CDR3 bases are TGTGCCAGCACCCCCGGGTCGTACGAGCAGTACTTC.

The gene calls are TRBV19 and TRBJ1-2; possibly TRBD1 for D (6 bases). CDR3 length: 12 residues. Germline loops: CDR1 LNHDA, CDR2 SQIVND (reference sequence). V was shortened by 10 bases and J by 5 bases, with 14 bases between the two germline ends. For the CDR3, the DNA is TGTGCCACCTTGCGGACAGATTATGGCTACACCTTC. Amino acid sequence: CATLRTDYGYTF.

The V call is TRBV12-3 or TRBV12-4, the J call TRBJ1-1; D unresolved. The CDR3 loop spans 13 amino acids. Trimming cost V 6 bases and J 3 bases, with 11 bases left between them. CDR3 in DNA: TGTGCCAGCAGCTGGCTGATCGACACTGAAGCTTTCTTT. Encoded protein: CASSWLIDTEAFF.

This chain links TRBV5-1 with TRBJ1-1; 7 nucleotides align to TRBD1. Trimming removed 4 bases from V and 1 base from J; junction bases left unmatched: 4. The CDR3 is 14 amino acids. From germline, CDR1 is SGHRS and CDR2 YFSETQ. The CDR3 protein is CASSRDSQNTEAFF. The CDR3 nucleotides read TGCGCCAGCAGCCGGGACAGCCAGAACACTGAAGCTTTCTTT.